The clone carrying this T cell receptor beta chain was counted many times. The antigen remains undetermined. The data were obtained in a study of neurological immune-mediated disorders. Study-wide points: Private repertoires in all groups were suggested by the finding that expanded clones across subjects shared no CDR3 amino acid sequences.

TCRdb fed the 5' RACE reads into MiXCR, producing one record per CDR3 protein. The sample holds about 120,000 distinct CDR3 sequences; about 3.4% are singletons and the top ten take 1% to 1.5%. The source is a woman aged 30 to 39 with multiple sclerosis. Sequenced input: PBMCs.

The CDR3 loop is CSVPGTGGPEQFF. DNA of the CDR3: TGCAGCGTCCCAGGGACAGGGGGCCCTGAGCAGTTCTTC. The rearrangement joins TRBV29-1 to TRBJ2-1, with 12 positions matching TRBD1. The CDR3 spans 13 residues. V lost 6 bases and J lost 9; bases outside the gene matches: 6. The germline V gene has CDR1 SQVTM and CDR2 ANQGSEA.